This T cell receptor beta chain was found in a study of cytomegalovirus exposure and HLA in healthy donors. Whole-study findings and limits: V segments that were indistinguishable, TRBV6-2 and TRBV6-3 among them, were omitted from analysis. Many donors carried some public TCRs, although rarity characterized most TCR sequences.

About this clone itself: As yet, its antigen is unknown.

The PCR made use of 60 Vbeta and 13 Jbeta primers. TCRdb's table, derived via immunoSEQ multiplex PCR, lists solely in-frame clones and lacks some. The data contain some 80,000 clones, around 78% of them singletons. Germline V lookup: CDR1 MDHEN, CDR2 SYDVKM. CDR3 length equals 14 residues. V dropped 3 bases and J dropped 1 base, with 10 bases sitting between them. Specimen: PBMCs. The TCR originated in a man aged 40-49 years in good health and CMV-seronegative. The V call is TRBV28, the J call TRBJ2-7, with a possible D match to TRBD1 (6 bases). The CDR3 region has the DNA TGTGCCAGCAGTTTCAGGGGCGAATCCTACGAGCAGTACTTC. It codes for CASSFRGESYEQYF.